The TCR beta chain described here comes from a study of T cell responses to AZD1222 COVID-19 vaccine. Overall study findings and caveats: Donors skewed white British and female; clonal diversity was possibly underestimated. Spike-wide coverage was observed for vaccine-associated CD4 TCRs, with dominant responses at 160-218 and 743-854.

Assay used: immunoSEQ multiplex PCR; TCRdb lists only in-frame clones, some missing. The sample lists tens of thousands of clones; 75% to 95% were seen once. Germline assignment: CDR1 MNHEY and CDR2 SVGAGI. V dropped 10 bases and J dropped 4 bases, with 18 bases sitting between them. This CDR3 is 14 amino acids long. As for this clone: Its antigen is unidentified.

The chain couples TRBV6-5 to TRBJ2-3; D remains unclear. The sequence came from an adult who received the MenACWY meningococcal vaccine as a control. The sequencing here drew on peripheral blood, taken 28 days after the second dose of the MenACWY control vaccine. For the CDR3, the DNA is TGTGCCACAACGGACCCGTGGGTCTCAGATACGCAGTATTTT. Translated: CATTDPWVSDTQYF.